Below, 27 T cell receptor beta chains from the same sample are listed, as sequenced in a study of blood T cell repertoires in COVID-19. Sequencing used immunoSEQ multiplex PCR; TCRdb keeps in-frame clones, though not all of them. The data show 150,000 to 250,000 clones, around four fifths seen once. Sequenced input: PBMCs or T cells enriched from blood (not recorded which). These receptors came from a man aged 35-49 years who had recovered from COVID-19.

This clone was counted only a few times. The rearrangement uses TRBV7-8 and TRBJ1-4; 7 bases are shared with TRBD1. The CDR3 runs to 15 residues. The ends lost 4 bases at V and 7 bases at J; junction bases unmatched: 9. CDR1 is SGHVS, CDR2 FQNEAQ, per germline. This chain's CDR3 is CASSSKRGQSEKLFF. The CDR3 DNA follows: TGTGCCAGCAGCTCGAAACGGGGACAGTCTGAAAAACTGTTTTTT. Complete variable domain (other parts from reference TRBV7-8 and TRBJ1-4): GAGVSQSPRYKVAKRGQDVALRCDPISGHVSLFWYQQALGQGPEFLTYFQNEAQLDKSGLPSDRFFAERPEGSVSTLKIQRTQQEDSAVYLCASSSKRGQSEKLFFGSGTQLSVL.

The chain recombines TRBV6-2 or TRBV6-3 with TRBJ2-1, with D uncertain. The germline CDR1 and CDR2 sequences are MNHEY and SVGEGT. The CDR3 has 14 residues. The V end lost 1 base, the J end lost 7 bases, and 11 bases lay between the germline ends. The CDR3 region is CASSYLTGPNEQFF. CDR3 bases: TGTGCCAGCAGTTACTTGACTGGCCCTAATGAGCAGTTCTTC.

This chain connects TRBV9 to TRBJ2-7; 7 nucleotides line up with TRBD2. CDR3 length: 15 residues. V was pared by 4 bases and J by 2 bases, with 9 bases of the junction left unmatched. CDR1 SGDLS and CDR2 YYNGEE come from the germline V gene. This CDR3 is CASSPGDYLTYEQYF. For the CDR3, the DNA is TGTGCCAGCAGCCCCGGGGACTACCTCACCTACGAGCAGTACTTC.

The chain links TRBV5-1 to TRBJ2-1, with D maybe TRBD2 (6 bases). The germline V gene encodes CDR1 SGHRS and CDR2 YFSETQ. The CDR3 totals 14 residues. V was shortened by 4 bases and J by 3 bases, with 11 bases between the two germline ends. The CDR3 spells CASSAQTSYNEQFF. Written as DNA, the CDR3 is TGCGCCAGCAGCGCACAGACTAGCTACAATGAGCAGTTCTTC.

The V and J genes are TRBV7-2 and TRBJ2-5, with TRBD1 as a possible D gene (6 bases). This CDR3 has 16 residues. Trimming shortened V by 3 bases and J by 1 base, and 15 bases separated the two germline ends. Germline lookup yields CDR1 SGHTA and CDR2 FQGNSA. The CDR3 nucleotides are TGTGCCAGCAGCTTCCGGACCGGACAGCTCCAAGAGACCCAGTACTTC. Amino acids: CASSFRTGQLQETQYF.

The sample holds a few counts of this clone. The chain has TRBV5-4 and TRBJ2-3, with D possibly matching TRBD1 (5 bases). V lost 4 bases, J lost 0 bases, and 12 bases lay in between. CDR3 length: 15 amino acids. The germline CDR1 and CDR2 sequences are SGHNT and YYREEE (reference sequence). Here the CDR3 reads CASSPDSKSTDTQYF. The CDR3 coding sequence is TGTGCCAGCAGCCCAGACAGCAAAAGCACAGATACGCAGTATTTT.

V is TRBV27 and J is TRBJ2-5; 8 positions match TRBD2. The germline CDR1 and CDR2 sequences are MNHEY and SMNVEV (reference sequence). Unmatched junction bases numbered 6, after V lost 4 bases and J lost 5 bases. This CDR3 has 14 amino acids. The CDR3 reads CASSSGGLVETQYF. For the CDR3, the DNA is TGTGCCAGCAGTTCGGGGGGGTTAGTTGAGACCCAGTACTTC.

The CDR3 here is CASQGRGPTEAFF. In DNA form, the CDR3 reads TGTGCCAGCCAAGGCAGGGGGCCCACTGAAGCTTTCTTT. The V gene is TRBV2, the J gene TRBJ1-1, with 8 bases matching TRBD1. Germline V gives CDR1 SNHLY, CDR2 FYNNEI. This CDR3 contains 13 residues. With V trimmed by 8 bases and J by 4 bases, 6 bases remained unmatched.

This rearrangement joins TRBV7-9 to TRBJ2-5; D perhaps matches TRBD2 (5 bases). V was cut by 3 bases and J by 2 bases, with 10 bases left in between. Per the germline V gene, CDR1 is SEHNR and CDR2 is FQNEAQ (reference sequence). CDR3 size: 14 residues. CDR3 DNA: TGTGCCAGCAGCTTTACCGGGGTACAAGAGACCCAGTACTTC. It codes for CASSFTGVQETQYF. The full variable domain, with the rest looked up from reference TRBV7-9 and TRBJ2-5, is DTGVSQNPRHKITKRGQNVTFRCDPISEHNRLYWYRQTLGQGPEFLTYFQNEAQLEKSRLLSDRFSAERPKGSFSTLEIQRTEQGDSAMYLCASSFTGVQETQYFGPGTRLLVL.

The rearrangement joins TRBV5-5 to TRBJ1-5; D is perhaps TRBD1 (5 bases). CDR3 length equals 13 residues. Deletions cut 5 bases from V and 3 bases from J, with 9 bases between. Germline V gives CDR1 SGHKS, CDR2 YYEKEE (reference sequence). CDR3 bases: TGTGCCAGCAGTCCAGGGAACAATCAGCCCCAGCATTTT. Residues: CASSPGNNQPQHF.

The V gene is TRBV5-8, the J gene TRBJ1-3; no definite D call. V gave up 5 bases and J gave up 4 bases, with 10 bases separating them. The CDR3 length is 13 residues. Germline V gene lookup returns CDR1 SGHTS and CDR2 YDEGEE. CDR3 sequence reads: CASSSKSGNTIYF. The CDR3 bases are TGTGCCAGCAGTTCAAAATCCGGAAACACCATATATTTT.

This clone was picked up one time. The chain has TRBV3-1 (or the pseudogene TRBV3-2) and TRBJ1-4, with D possibly matching TRBD1 (5 bases). Germline loops: CDR1 LGHDT, CDR2 YNNKEL (reference sequence). Trimming removed 0 bases from V and 7 bases from J, with 15 bases in between. This CDR3 is built from 16 residues. CDR3 residues: CASSQEGAGLSEKLFF. Written as DNA, the CDR3 is TGTGCCAGCAGCCAAGAAGGGGCAGGACTATCTGAAAAACTGTTTTTT.

The chain has TRBV19 and TRBJ2-6; a weak D match, TRBD1 (5 bases). Deletions cut 1 base from V and 0 bases from J, with 10 bases between. The CDR3 is 17 residues long. The germline CDR1 and CDR2 sequences are LNHDA and SQIVND (reference sequence). CDR3: CASSIGGSFSGANVLTF. DNA of the CDR3: TGTGCCAGTAGTATAGGGGGCAGCTTCTCTGGGGCCAACGTCCTGACTTTC.

The rearrangement uses TRBV4-1 and TRBJ2-1; TRBD2 matches at 8 bases. CDR3 size: 12 residues. V dropped 7 bases and J dropped 10; count of bases not matched to a gene: 6. In germline, CDR1 is MGHRA, CDR2 YSYEKL. This CDR3 reads CASTSGSWEQFF. CDR3 nucleotides: TGCGCCAGCACCAGCGGGAGTTGGGAGCAGTTCTTC.

V and J are TRBV5-4 and TRBJ1-1, with D unclear. The length of the CDR3 is 16 residues. Germline CDR1 and CDR2: SGHNT and YYREEE (reference sequence). V lost 3 bases and J 4 bases, leaving 19 bases between the germline ends. This CDR3 reads CASSSAAGPAATEAFF. Written as DNA, the CDR3 is TGTGCCAGCAGCTCCGCGGCGGGCCCGGCAGCCACTGAAGCTTTCTTT. The variable domain in full, with the rest retrieved from reference TRBV5-4 and TRBJ1-1, is ETGVTQSPTHLIKTRGQQVTLRCSSQSGHNTVSWYQQALGQGPQFIFQYYREEENGRGNFPPRFSGLQFPNYSSELNVNALELDDSALYLCASSSAAGPAATEAFFGQGTRLTVV.

V usage is TRBV24-1 and J usage is TRBJ2-3; no reliable D call. Looked up from germline, CDR1 is KGHDR and CDR2 is SFDVKD. Trimming took 4 bases from V and 0 from J, leaving 13 bases between them. This CDR3 contains 16 residues. This CDR3 reads CATSDTEFPSTDTQYF. The CDR3 nucleotides are TGTGCCACCAGTGACACAGAATTTCCTAGCACAGATACGCAGTATTTT.

The rearrangement links TRBV6-5 to TRBJ1-4; 7 bases map to TRBD1. Germline CDR1 and CDR2: MNHEY and SVGAGI. CDR3 size: 13 residues. The V gene end was trimmed by 8 bases and the J gene end by 5 bases; junction bases not matched to a gene: 5. The CDR3 loop reads CASSGGWNEKLFF. The CDR3 region has the DNA TGTGCCAGCTCAGGGGGATGGAATGAAAAACTGTTTTTT.

The genes are TRBV5-1 and TRBJ1-4; the D is unclear. Per germline, CDR1 SGHRS and CDR2 YFSETQ. V was clipped by 2 bases and J by 3 bases, with 14 bases between them. The CDR3 consists of 16 residues. The DNA of the CDR3 is TGCGCCAGCAGCTTTGGGCAAAACGGGGCTAATGAAAAACTGTTTTTT. Its translation: CASSFGQNGANEKLFF.

The chain joins TRBV30 to TRBJ1-6; TRBD1 matches 8 bases. From germline, CDR1 is GTSNPN and CDR2 SVGIG (reference sequence). The CDR3 runs to 16 residues. The ends lost 1 base at V and 4 bases at J; junction bases unmatched: 6. The CDR3 nucleotides are TGTGCCTGGAGTGGGGAGGGACAGGATTATAATTCACCCCTCCACTTT. Translating gives CAWSGEGQDYNSPLHF.

The CDR3 protein is CASNTPLLGNNEQFF. CDR3 sequence (DNA): TGTGCCAGCAACACTCCGCTACTAGGTAACAATGAGCAGTTCTTC. The chain combines TRBV7-2 with TRBJ2-1; D possibly corresponds to TRBD2 (5 bases). V was clipped by 7 bases and J by 5 bases, with 18 bases between them. This CDR3 spans 15 amino acids. In germline, CDR1 is SGHTA, CDR2 FQGNSA.

The V gene is TRBV5-1, the J gene TRBJ1-4, with D tentatively TRBD1 (6 bases). V gave up 5 bases and J gave up 8 bases, with 22 bases separating them. This CDR3 is 16 amino acids long. Germline CDR1 reads SGHRS; CDR2 reads YFSETQ. The CDR3 coding sequence is TGCGCCAGCAGTTCCGGGACATCTATTCGTGAGGAAAAACTGTTTTTT. Amino acids: CASSSGTSIREEKLFF.

V gene TRBV7-6 combines with J gene TRBJ2-5; D is uncertain. CDR3 length: 12 amino acids. Germline CDR1 and CDR2: SGHVS and FNYEAQ. V was cut by 3 bases and J by 4 bases, with 6 bases left in between. CDR3 protein: CASSLRSETQYF. The CDR3 region has the DNA TGTGCCAGCAGCTTGCGTTCAGAGACCCAGTACTTC.

This rearrangement joins TRBV7-9 to TRBJ1-4; TRBD1 is a possible D gene (5 bases). Germline loops: CDR1 SEHNR, CDR2 FQNEAQ (reference sequence). Trimming cost V 2 bases and J 4 bases, with 11 bases left between them. This CDR3 region has 15 residues. The CDR3 coding sequence is TGTGCCAGCAGCTTAACAGGCAACCTTAATGAAAAACTGTTTTTT. As protein: CASSLTGNLNEKLFF.

The chain joins TRBV28 to TRBJ1-4; the D is unclear. The V gene lost 4 bases and the J gene lost 8 bases, with 11 bases spanning the gap. Germline V gene data show CDR1 as MDHEN and CDR2 as SYDVKM. CDR3 length equals 13 residues. The CDR3 sequence is CASSSQAREKLFF. For the CDR3, the DNA is TGTGCCAGCAGTTCCCAAGCACGGGAAAAACTGTTTTTT.

The rearrangement joins TRBV28 to TRBJ2-5; 7 positions agree with TRBD2. This CDR3 has 15 amino acids. Trimming took 5 bases from V and 4 from J; bases not matched to a gene: 10. Germline V gene data show CDR1 as MDHEN and CDR2 as SYDVKM. In DNA form, the CDR3 reads TGTGCCAGCAGTCCCGGTTTGGGGGGGATAGAGACCCAGTACTTC. Its protein product is CASSPGLGGIETQYF.

This clone has only one observation. The rearrangement uses TRBV7-3 and TRBJ2-1; 8 bases match TRBD1. V was pared by 0 bases and J by 4 bases, with 2 bases of the junction left unmatched. Germline values: CDR1 SGHTA, CDR2 FQGTGA. The CDR3 is made up of 15 amino acids. CDR3 loop: CASSLTGDRYNEQFF. The CDR3 coding sequence is TGTGCCAGCAGCTTAACGGGGGACAGGTACAATGAGCAGTTCTTC.

The CDR3 spells CASSHTTGRTVYEQYF. CDR3 DNA: TGCGCCAGCAGCCACACGACAGGGCGAACAGTCTACGAGCAGTACTTC. The gene calls are TRBV4-1 and TRBJ2-7; 7 positions match TRBD1. The CDR3 spans 16 residues. The trim removed 3 bases at V and 3 bases at J, leaving 11 bases unmatched. CDR1 and CDR2 from the germline V gene are MGHRA and YSYEKL.